Below, one T cell receptor beta chain is given with its context. The antigen remains undetermined. The source of the sample is a study of long-term antiretroviral therapy in people with HIV. CDR1 is LGHNA, CDR2 YSLEER, per germline. The CDR3 extends over 13 amino acids. Trimming removed 1 base at V and 4 bases at J, with 6 bases between. General observations from the study: Post-ART samples showed increased diversity that remained below transplant donor control levels. Repertoire dominance by clones expanded before ART was seen at all time points. For ART adherence, viral resistance and therapy changes, no data were available.

Researchers ran immunoSEQ v3.0 at survey level. The table came from immunoSEQ multiplex PCR; TCRdb's copy has only in-frame clones and leaves some out. The sample lists about 28,000 clones, 75% to 90% occurring once. The source is a man between 18 and 29 years old with HIV. The chain has TRBV4-3 and TRBJ2-3; D is unclear. The specimen comprised unsorted PBMCs, sampled 0.8 years before starting antiretroviral therapy. The CDR3 here is CASSQGEADTQYF. In DNA, the CDR3 is TGCGCCAGCAGCCAAGGCGAGGCAGATACGCAGTATTTT.